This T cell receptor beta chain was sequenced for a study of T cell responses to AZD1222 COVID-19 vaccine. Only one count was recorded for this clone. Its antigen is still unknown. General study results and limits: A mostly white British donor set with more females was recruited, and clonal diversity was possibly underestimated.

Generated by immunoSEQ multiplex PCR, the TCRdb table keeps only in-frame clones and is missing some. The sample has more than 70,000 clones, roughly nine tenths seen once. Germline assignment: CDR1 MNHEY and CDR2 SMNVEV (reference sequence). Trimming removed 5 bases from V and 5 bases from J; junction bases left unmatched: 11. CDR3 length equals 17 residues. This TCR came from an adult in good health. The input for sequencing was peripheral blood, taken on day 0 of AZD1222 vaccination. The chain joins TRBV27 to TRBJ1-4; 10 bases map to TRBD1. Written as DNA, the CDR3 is TGTGCCAGCAGTGGGTTTCACTCGGGACAGGGGAATGAAAAACTGTTTTTT. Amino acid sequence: CASSGFHSGQGNEKLFF.